The clone carrying this T cell receptor (beta chain) was observed a few times. Its antigen remains unknown. This sample was included in a study of blood T cells in healthy people across ages. Looking at the study overall: Template switching recovered approximately one barcoded beta molecule for every two T cells.

Using a J-beta primer mix together with a sample-barcoded 5' primer, a second PCR was run for roughly 6 to 11 cycles. All cDNA molecules were each tagged by a template-switch adaptor with 12 random nucleotides. From the 5' RACE reads, TCRdb called clonotypes with MiXCR, one entry per CDR3 protein. The sample shows about 680,000 distinct CDR3 sequences, about 52% of them seen only once. General study findings and limits: The recorded TCR beta diversity per million T cells decreased in a roughly linear manner with age. Estimated diversity, derived from one million T cells, was regarded as an underestimate.

Sequencing was done on a sample of blood. The clonotype comes from a woman aged 55-69 years in good health.

CDR3 sequence: CALAEGNYEQYF. The CDR3 DNA sequence: TGCGCTCTAGCGGAGGGGAACTACGAGCAGTACTTC. This chain connects TRBV20-1 to TRBJ2-7; 7 nucleotides align to TRBD2. Germline CDR1 is DFQATT and CDR2 is SNEGSKA (reference sequence). This CDR3 is built from 12 residues.